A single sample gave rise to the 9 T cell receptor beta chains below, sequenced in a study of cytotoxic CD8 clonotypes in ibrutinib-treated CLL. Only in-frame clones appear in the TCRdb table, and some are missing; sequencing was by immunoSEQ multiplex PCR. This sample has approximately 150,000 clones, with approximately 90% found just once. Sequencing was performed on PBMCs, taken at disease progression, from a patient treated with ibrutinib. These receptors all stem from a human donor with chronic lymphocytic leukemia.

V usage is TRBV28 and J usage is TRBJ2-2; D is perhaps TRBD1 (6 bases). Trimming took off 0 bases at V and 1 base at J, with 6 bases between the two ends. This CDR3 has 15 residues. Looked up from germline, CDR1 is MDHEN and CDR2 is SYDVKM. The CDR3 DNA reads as TGTGCCAGCAGTTTATGGACAGGGAACACCGGGGAGCTGTTTTTT. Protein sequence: CASSLWTGNTGELFF.

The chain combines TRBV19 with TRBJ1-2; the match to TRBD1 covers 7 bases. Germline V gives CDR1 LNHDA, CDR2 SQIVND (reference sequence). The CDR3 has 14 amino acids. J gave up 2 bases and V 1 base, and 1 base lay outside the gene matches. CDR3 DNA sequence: TGTGCCAGTAGTATAGGGGACAGCAACTATGGCTACACCTTC. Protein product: CASSIGDSNYGYTF.

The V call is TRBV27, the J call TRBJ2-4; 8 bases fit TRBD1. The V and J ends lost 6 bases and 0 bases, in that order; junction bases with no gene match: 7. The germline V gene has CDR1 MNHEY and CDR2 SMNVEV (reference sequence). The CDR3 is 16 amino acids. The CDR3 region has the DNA TGTGCCAGCAGCAAGACAGGGGATGGAGCCAAAAACATTCAGTACTTC. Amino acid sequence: CASSKTGDGAKNIQYF.

In DNA, the CDR3 is TGCGCCACCAAACAGGGGGTAAACACTGAAGCTTTCTTT. Translated, it gives CATKQGVNTEAFF. The V and J genes are TRBV10-1 and TRBJ1-1; 8 positions agree with TRBD1. This CDR3 is built from 13 residues. After removal of 10 bases from V and 2 bases from J, the junction contained 6 bases not matched to a gene. Germline-derived CDR1 and CDR2 are WNHNN and SYGVQD (reference sequence).

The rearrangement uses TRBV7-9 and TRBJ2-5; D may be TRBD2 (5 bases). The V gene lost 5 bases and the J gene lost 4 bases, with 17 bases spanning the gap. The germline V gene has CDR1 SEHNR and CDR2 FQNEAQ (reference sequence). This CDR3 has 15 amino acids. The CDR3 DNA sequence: TGTGCCAGCAGCCGATCGAGTGGTCGGGGAGAGACCCAGTACTTC. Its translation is CASSRSSGRGETQYF.

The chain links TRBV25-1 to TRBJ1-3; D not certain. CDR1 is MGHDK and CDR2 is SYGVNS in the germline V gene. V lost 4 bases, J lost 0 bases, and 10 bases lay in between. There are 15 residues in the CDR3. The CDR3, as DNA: TGTGCCAGCAGTGGACCGCCTCTCTCTGGAAACACCATATATTTT. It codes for CASSGPPLSGNTIYF.

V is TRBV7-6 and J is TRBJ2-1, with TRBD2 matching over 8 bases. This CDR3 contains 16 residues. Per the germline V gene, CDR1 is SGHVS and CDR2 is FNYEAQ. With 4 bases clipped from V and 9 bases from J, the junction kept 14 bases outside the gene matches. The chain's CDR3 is CASSSELSGSEREQFF. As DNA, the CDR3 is TGTGCCAGCAGCTCCGAGTTAAGCGGGAGCGAGCGTGAGCAGTTCTTC.

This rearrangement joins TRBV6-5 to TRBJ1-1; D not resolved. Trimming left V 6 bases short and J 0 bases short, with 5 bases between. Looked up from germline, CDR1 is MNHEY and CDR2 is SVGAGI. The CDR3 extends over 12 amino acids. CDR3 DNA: TGTGCCAGCAGCCCTATGAACACTGAAGCTTTCTTT. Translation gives CASSPMNTEAFF.

Written as DNA, the CDR3 is TGTGCCAGCTCACCGGGACAGGGTGGTGAAAAACTGTTTTTT. Translating gives CASSPGQGGEKLFF. The chain links TRBV18 to TRBJ1-4; TRBD1 agrees at 9 bases. The germline V gene has CDR1 KGHSH and CDR2 LQKENI. The V and J ends lost 3 bases and 7 bases, in that order; junction bases with no gene match: 3. The CDR3 extends over 14 amino acids.